The TCR beta chain under discussion was sequenced for a study of CXCR3-negative and CXCR3-positive naive CD8 T cells (dated by TCRdb to about 2019). With regard to the full study: In total, around 150 million TRB reads were obtained, or roughly 1.5 +/- 0.3 million reads per library. Data from ten or so donors, pooled across two independent experiments, went into the diversity and physicochemical repertoire analyses. For the TRBV-TRBJ cluster analysis, the naive subsets came from about 5 donors, while the memory cells came from 3 donors. What the study reported, not specific to this receptor: Comparably high repertoire diversity was found in both naive subsets, whereas much lower repertoire diversity was found in memory CD8+ T cells. TRBV-TRBJ usage was similar between naive CXCR3-negative and CXCR3-positive cells from the same donor, while memory cells showed distinct patterns. Because surface CD5, which has been linked to self-reactivity in mice, was comparable between naive subsets, TCR interaction strength was also inferred from TRB CDR3 physicochemical properties. TRB CDR3s from CXCR3-positive naive cells showed higher hydrophobicity (lower Kidera factor 4), lower energy, and higher strength and volume indices than CXCR3-negative naive cells. Freshly isolated PBMCs were used for most assays because CXCR3 expression went down partially after cryopreservation.

For each CD8+ T cell subset, flow sorting was done in triplicate, and 300,000 to 350,000 cells per subset went directly into RLT lysis buffer. To keep memory contaminants out, a stringent definition of naive CD8+ T cells was applied: CD45RO-CCR7+CD27+CD95-. Peripheral blood mononuclear cells were isolated from buffy coats by standard density gradient centrifugation. A FACSAria III was used to flow-sort naive CXCR3-negative and CXCR3-positive CD8+ T cells. Total RNA was extracted from sorted cells with an RNeasy Mini Kit. Concerning this clonotype itself: Its antigen is not yet known.

From the germline V gene, CDR1 is MNHEY and CDR2 is SVGEGT. The CDR3 contains 15 residues, cysteine and phenylalanine counted. Only the protein sequence is given. Sequenced on a NextSeq 550. The Human TCR Profiling Kit (MiLaboratory) was used to prepare UMI-labeled 5' RACE TRB cDNA libraries. The full amount of extracted RNA was used for cDNA synthesis, and the full amount of resulting cDNA was used for PCR amplification. Libraries were prepared in parallel with an identical number of PCR cycles. In the original analysis: About 53,000 +/- 9,400 unique UMI-labeled TRB cDNA molecules per library were extracted with MIGEC and MiXCR, with at least two reads per UMI required. On average, approximately 40,000 +/- 10,000 functional in-frame TRB CDR3 nucleotide clonotypes lacking stop codons were found per library. After downsampling to 5000 UMI-labeled TRB molecules per sample, diversity metrics, including normalized Shannon-Wiener and Chao1, were computed in VDJtools. For the central five CDR3 residues, VDJtools calculated physicochemical properties weighted by clonotype size, namely interaction energy, strength, volume and Kidera factor 4. TCRdb reprocessed the reads, so every CDR3 protein sequence counts as one entry and DNA is not shown. TCRdb, not the authors, supplied the V and J calls. The table for this sample shows tens of thousands of distinct CDR3 sequences. The ten largest account for approximately 1.5% of the sample.

This receptor was identified in a human donor in good health. Some clones in this sample may be carry-over from other donors' samples. The sample was naive CXCR3- CD8+ T cells from blood. Read against the paper, the sample's cell subset or site label means: CD45RO-CCR7+CD27+CD95- naive CD8+ T cells lacking CXCR3 (TNR3-). The sequence joins TRBV6-2 or TRBV6-3 to TRBJ1-5. The CDR3 protein: CASSYGIRGNQPQHF.